One T cell receptor beta chain is described in this entry. From RNA transcripts, TCR beta CDR3 regions were amplified. HTBI primers were the set used in a first-round RT-PCR of the TCR CDR3. Each CDR3 protein is one row after TCRdb ran MiXCR on the multiplex PCR reads. In the table there are roughly 500,000 distinct CDR3 sequences, approximately 15% of which are singletons. V was clipped by 8 bases and J by 7 bases; unmatched bases: 5. CDR3 size: 12 residues. Germline CDR1 MNHNS, CDR2 SASEGT. The data originate from a study of T cells in Graves' hyperthyroidism and ophthalmopathy. This sequence was found in a woman aged 25-40 years with Graves' hyperthyroidism that later progressed to Graves' ophthalmopathy. Input material: blood. The chain carries TRBV6-1 and TRBJ1-2; 9 bases are a match to TRBD1. The CDR3 nucleotides read TGTGCCAGCGGTACAGGGGGCGGTGGCTACACCTTC. Translated, it gives CASGTGGGGYTF.